This T cell receptor beta chain was sequenced for a study of spatial heterogeneity in lung cancer. There are 14 residues in the CDR3. V was clipped by 8 bases and J by 4 bases; unmatched bases: 8. Germline V gene lookup returns CDR1 MNHEY and CDR2 SMNVEV (reference sequence). Stated time point: sample taken at primary tumor resection. Via MiXCR, TCRdb re-called the 5' RACE reads, giving one row per CDR3 protein. The profile shows about 24,000 distinct CDR3 sequences, approximately 8.8% of them singletons. For this clonotype: Its antigen is not known.

Broader study findings: Within tumors, counts of expanded alpha and beta TCRs tracked tumor mutation counts.

The V and J genes are TRBV27 and TRBJ2-3, with 8 bases matching TRBD2. This TCR came from a male donor with early-stage non-small cell lung cancer. Material: lung tumor tissue, obtained at surgery. The CDR3 here is CASRGAGDADTQYF. CDR3 DNA: TGTGCCAGCCGTGGAGCGGGAGACGCAGATACGCAGTATTTT.